Given below is one T cell receptor (beta chain) in context. Original processing methods: Nucleated cell counts were estimated from reference gene primer amplification. Data came from immunoSEQ multiplex PCR; TCRdb stores just in-frame clones and leaves some out. From that table come the V and J calls and clone size; the DNA was used to work out D and trimming. Found here are 45,000 to 55,000 clones, 68% of them singletons; the top ten hold around 10%. The sample belongs to a study of blood T cell repertoires in COVID-19. About the study: Acute-phase and convalescent COVID-19 samples originated in the United States, Italy and Spain. The cDNA or gDNA used as material had been derived from T cells, B-cell-depleted T cells, or PBMCs.

Germline assignment: CDR1 LNHDA and CDR2 SQIVND (reference sequence). CDR3 size: 13 residues. V dropped 10 bases and J dropped 5 bases, with 15 bases sitting between them. V and J are TRBV19 and TRBJ1-5, with D perhaps matching TRBD1 (5 bases). This TCR derives from a woman aged 70-85 years with acute or convalescent COVID-19. The sample taken for sequencing was peripheral blood. CDR3 sequence (DNA): TGTGCCACCAGTTACAGGACCGATCAGCCCCAGCATTTT. Its protein product is CATSYRTDQPQHF.